The entry below gives a single T cell receptor (beta chain) sequence along with its context. Its antigen is not known. These data are taken from a study of cytomegalovirus exposure and HLA in healthy donors. Study findings and constraints: About 87% or about 30% of the time was how often most TCR beta V segments were productive, according to an earlier analysis. TCR beta V- and J-gene trimming, according to a later analysis, was linked to a missense DCLRE1C variant.

It was with 60 Vbeta and 13 Jbeta primers that the PCR ran. The data were produced by immunoSEQ multiplex PCR, yet TCRdb's version contains in-frame clones alone and is incomplete. Of approximately 190,000 clones in the sample, 75% to 85% were seen once. Trimming pared 5 bases from V and 4 bases from J, leaving 15 bases between. This CDR3 region has 15 residues. Germline lookup yields CDR1 SGDLS and CDR2 YYNGEE. Every donor was a healthy person donating bone marrow. Sequenced: PBMCs. The chain is built from TRBV9 and TRBJ2-2; a weak D match, TRBD2 (6 bases). This TCR came from a woman aged 25-40 years in good health and CMV-seropositive. CDR3 nucleotides: TGTGCCAGCAGAGCCAGTGGGGGGAGCACCGGGGAGCTGTTTTTT. Translated: CASRASGGSTGELFF.